This T cell receptor beta chain comes out of a study of CD8 T cells in ankylosing spondylitis. Findings of the study overall: Disease-associated clonotypes exhibited CD8+ identity and were relatively infrequent in peripheral blood.

This clonotype came up a few times. Its target is not known. The CDR3 totals 13 residues. V was clipped by 2 bases and J by 7 bases, with 12 bases between them. Construction of TCR beta libraries was performed using quantitative 5'-RACE with molecular barcodes. TCRdb used MiXCR to reprocess the 5' RACE reads, holding one entry per CDR3 protein. The sample lists some 270,000 distinct CDR3 sequences, 15% to 20% occurring once. This sequence was found in a male donor with ankylosing spondylitis or in good health (not recorded which). The material sequenced was blood, either unsorted or a sorted T cell fraction (not recorded which). The gene calls are TRBV12-3 or TRBV12-4 and TRBJ2-7; D not resolved. DNA of the CDR3: TGTGCCAGCAGTTTAACTCTCCTTGGAGAGCAGTACTTC. Its translation is CASSLTLLGEQYF.